This T cell receptor (beta chain) was sequenced for a study of technical replicates of blood from several donors. The table came from immunoSEQ multiplex PCR; TCRdb's copy has only in-frame clones and leaves some out. The table shows more than 65,000 clones, with approximately 93% occurring only once. The V gene's germline CDR1 is SQVTM and CDR2 ANQGSEA. The CDR3 runs to 12 residues. V was shortened by 6 bases and J by 7 bases, with 15 bases between the two germline ends. Sequencing was done on a sample of T cells isolated from PBMCs. The sequence came from a human donor in good health. The chain combines TRBV29-1 with TRBJ1-1; maybe TRBD1 (5 bases). The chain's CDR3 is CSVADGGGEAFF. CDR3 nucleotide sequence: TGCAGCGTGGCCGACGGGGGAGGTGAAGCTTTCTTT. The full variable domain, with the rest looked up from reference TRBV29-1 and TRBJ1-1, is SAVISQKPSRDICQRGTSLTIQCQVDSQVTMMFWYRQQPGQSLTLIATANQGSEATYESGFVIDKFPISRPNLTFSTLTVSNMSPEDSSIYLCSVADGGGEAFFGQGTRLTVV.